This section outlines one T cell receptor beta chain sequence together with its context. These data are taken from a study of blood T cell repertoires in COVID-19. Looking at the study overall: From the United States, Italy and Spain came samples of acute and convalescent COVID-19.

Measured with immunoSEQ multiplex PCR; TCRdb has only the in-frame clones, and not every one. The sample lists 130,000 or so clones; around four fifths were seen once. The germline CDR1 and CDR2 sequences are SGHTA and FQGNSA. Trimming removed 5 bases from V and 8 bases from J, with 11 bases in between. This CDR3 is 12 amino acids long. V gene TRBV7-2 combines with J gene TRBJ2-3; D perhaps matches TRBD2 (5 bases). The material sequenced was peripheral blood. The sequence was obtained from a human donor in a cohort sampled during active COVID-19. The CDR3 is CASSAQAGTQYF. The CDR3 DNA reads TGTGCCAGCAGCGCTCAGGCGGGTACGCAGTATTTT.